One and the same sample provided the 5 T cell receptor beta chains below, sequenced in a study of T cells in women clearing cervical HPV infection. Measured with immunoSEQ multiplex PCR; TCRdb has only the in-frame clones, and not every one. The sample yields some 15,000 clones, of which the top ten take up around 20%. Source material: blood buffy coat. These receptors came from a woman aged 18-70 years with a cervical HPV16 infection that either progressed to CIN3+ or cleared (not recorded which).

As concerns this clone: The read ends 3 residues shy of where the CDR3 ends; the end is completed using the germline J gene. The rearrangement uses TRBV14 and TRBJ2-7; 13 bases map to TRBD2. Germline CDR1 and CDR2: SGHDN and FVKESK. The J segment lost 5 bases and the V segment lost 1 base, leaving 8 bases of the junction unmatched. CDR3 length: 17 amino acids. The CDR3 DNA, read in part, is TGTGCCAGCAGCCAAGGGGGACTAGCGGGGTTAGTCCACGAG. It translates to CASSQGGLAGLVHE. Given in full, the CDR3 is CASSQGGLAGLVHEQYF.

Comment on this clone: The read falls 3 residues short of the CDR3 end, and the missing part is taken from the germline J gene. The chain has TRBV7-3 and TRBJ2-3, with TRBD1 as a possible D gene (6 bases). The CDR3 sequence is 14 residues long. The germline V gene has CDR1 SGHTA and CDR2 FQGTGA. The covered CDR3 bases are TGTGCCAGCAGCTCCGGCGAGGGGGAAGAGACG. Translated: CASSSGEGEET. The entire CDR3 protein reads CASSSGEGEETQYF.

As to this clone: The read terminates 3 residues ahead of where the CDR3 ends, so the germline J gene completes it. The V and J genes are TRBV5-1 and TRBJ1-1, with 8 nucleotides matching TRBD1. The CDR3 loop spans 15 amino acids. V dropped 0 bases and J dropped 4; count of bases not matched to a gene: 5. Germline V gene sequence: CDR1 SGHRS, CDR2 YFSETQ. The sequenced part of the CDR3 DNA is TGCGCCAGCAGCTTGGGACAGGGGCTGGGCACTGAA. Translation: CASSLGQGLGTE. The full CDR3 reads CASSLGQGLGTEAFF.

The CDR3 bases that were read are TGTGCCAGCAGTGACGGGACAGAT. This codes for CASSDGTD. The entire CDR3 reads CASSDGTDQYF. This chain joins TRBV6-4 and TRBJ2-4; 7 positions match TRBD1. The read terminates 3 residues ahead of where the CDR3 ends, so the germline J gene completes it. Germline V gene data show CDR1 as MRHNA and CDR2 as SNTAGT. The CDR3 has 11 residues.

A word on this clone: The read halts 3 residues ahead of the CDR3 end, with the missing end drawn from the germline J gene. The chain is built from TRBV27 and TRBJ2-1; 12 bases map to TRBD2. Trimming cost V 4 bases and J 5 bases; bases outside gene matches: 9. The germline V gene has CDR1 MNHEY and CDR2 SMNVEV (reference sequence). The CDR3 consists of 17 residues. The CDR3 DNA, read in part, is TGTGCCAGCAGTTCCCCCTCCGGACTAGCGGGGAACAATGAG. Amino acid sequence: CASSSPSGLAGNNE. The CDR3, in full, reads CASSSPSGLAGNNEQFF.